Listed here are 19 T cell receptor beta chains from one sample, sequenced in a study of shared clonotypes between healthy human individuals. The protocol was immunoSEQ multiplex PCR, while the TCRdb copy is restricted to in-frame clones and leaves out a portion. The data show approximately 2.4 million clones, roughly 95% seen once. The sample consisted of naive CD4+ T cells sorted from blood. Subset of the sample: CD45RA+ positively selected. These receptors originate from a man aged 18 to 29 in good health.

The gene calls are TRBV6-5 and TRBJ1-1; 9 bases are a match to TRBD1. Germline trimming cut 7 bases from V and 5 bases from J; bases unmatched to any gene: 11. This CDR3 comprises 15 residues. Per the germline V gene, CDR1 is MNHEY and CDR2 is SVGAGI. CDR3 in amino acids: CASIGADRGYTEAFF. CDR3 DNA: TGTGCCAGCATAGGGGCGGACAGGGGATATACTGAAGCTTTCTTT.

The genes are TRBV5-1 and TRBJ2-3; D possibly corresponds to TRBD2 (6 bases). With 4 bases removed from V and 2 bases from J, the gap between germline ends came to 11 bases. The CDR3 runs to 14 residues. Germline V CDR1 and CDR2: SGHRS, YFSETQ. CDR3 residues: CASSQSGATDTQYF. DNA of the CDR3: TGCGCCAGCAGCCAATCGGGAGCCACAGATACGCAGTATTTT.

The chain recombines TRBV2 with TRBJ1-3; D is unclear. The germline V and J ends were trimmed by 2 bases and 4 bases, with 6 bases remaining between them. The CDR3 extends over 13 amino acids. Germline V gene sequence: CDR1 SNHLY, CDR2 FYNNEI. DNA for the CDR3: TGTGCCAGCAGTGAATCCGGAGGAAACACCATATATTTT. This sequence encodes CASSESGGNTIYF.

V usage is TRBV6-5 and J usage is TRBJ2-5; D might be TRBD2 (5 bases). This CDR3 has 12 amino acids. V was cut by 10 bases and J by 5 bases, with 14 bases left in between. The germline gives CDR1 MNHEY, CDR2 SVGAGI. CDR3 sequence: CATSRGGETQYF. The CDR3 bases are TGTGCCACTTCCCGGGGTGGGGAGACCCAGTACTTC.

This sequence joins TRBV6-6 and TRBJ2-3, with TRBD2 matching over 10 bases. The CDR3 has 15 residues. J lost 4 bases, V lost 4 bases, and 5 bases had no gene match. Germline V CDR1 and CDR2: MNHNY, SVGAGI (reference sequence). For the CDR3, the DNA is TGTGCCAGCAGTTCCCGGACTAGCGGCTCAGATACGCAGTATTTT. Translated: CASSSRTSGSDTQYF.

V and J are TRBV7-2 and TRBJ1-1; the D is unclear. V lost 4 bases, J lost 4 bases, and 4 bases lay in between. This CDR3 has 11 residues. Germline V gene lookup returns CDR1 SGHTA and CDR2 FQGNSA. CDR3 DNA: TGTGCCAGCAGCTCCTTCACTGAAGCTTTCTTT. As protein: CASSSFTEAFF.

V usage is TRBV12-5 and J usage is TRBJ1-3; D uncertain. The CDR3 has 13 residues. Trimming stripped 2 bases from V and 4 bases from J, with 6 bases between. Germline CDR1 is LGHNT and CDR2 is FRNRAP. This CDR3 is CASGLQPGNTIYF. CDR3 in DNA: TGTGCTAGTGGTTTGCAACCGGGAAACACCATATATTTT.

The V and J genes are TRBV30 and TRBJ1-1, with D possibly TRBD1 on 5 matching bases. The CDR3 extends over 13 amino acids. Trimming took 7 bases from V and 0 from J, leaving 12 bases between them. The V gene's germline CDR1 is GTSNPN and CDR2 SVGIG (reference sequence). CDR3 sequence reads: CALSGSVNTEAFF. CDR3 nucleotides: TGTGCCTTGTCAGGGTCGGTGAACACTGAAGCTTTCTTT.

The chain carries TRBV11-2 and TRBJ2-1, with 8 positions matching TRBD2. The V gene end was trimmed by 3 bases and the J gene end by 5 bases; junction bases not matched to a gene: 6. There are 15 residues in the CDR3. CDR1 is SGHAT, CDR2 FQNNGV, per germline. In DNA form, the CDR3 reads TGTGCCAGCAGCTTTTTAGCGGGGTTGAACAATGAGCAGTTCTTC. This translates into CASSFLAGLNNEQFF.

V gene TRBV6-1 combines with J gene TRBJ2-7, with 9 bases identical to TRBD2. CDR1 and CDR2 (germline): MNHNS, SASEGT. Trimming at V came to 1 base and at J to 3 bases, leaving 7 bases not matched to a gene. This CDR3 region has 16 residues. This chain's CDR3 is CASSEVAGGKNYEQYF. CDR3 DNA sequence: TGTGCCAGCAGTGAAGTGGCGGGGGGGAAGAACTACGAGCAGTACTTC.

This chain connects TRBV5-4 to TRBJ2-3; D not certain. Germline V gives CDR1 SGHNT, CDR2 YYREEE (reference sequence). Trimming cost V 5 bases and J 0 bases, with 16 bases left between them. The CDR3 has 16 amino acids. Written as DNA, the CDR3 is TGTGCCAGCAGTTCCCAACGGACCGCAAGCACAGATACGCAGTATTTT. As protein: CASSSQRTASTDTQYF.

This clone has a single count. The chain joins TRBV29-1 to TRBJ2-3, with TRBD1 matching 7 bases. The junction had 18 bases not matched to a gene; V was cut back by 0 bases and J by 3 bases. CDR1 SQVTM and CDR2 ANQGSEA come from the germline V gene. The CDR3 consists of 19 residues. The CDR3 DNA is TGCAGCGTTGAAGATCTTCCCCTACCCGGGACAGAAGCGACAGATACGCAGTATTTT. It codes for CSVEDLPLPGTEATDTQYF.

The chain uses TRBV2 and TRBJ2-1; D is perhaps TRBD2 (6 bases). V was shortened by 1 base and J by 9 bases, with 16 bases between the two germline ends. Germline loops: CDR1 SNHLY, CDR2 FYNNEI. The CDR3 is made up of 15 amino acids. CDR3 coding DNA: TGTGCCAGCAGTGAAGGGGGTAGGGAGGCAGGTGAGCAGTTCTTC. This encodes CASSEGGREAGEQFF.

Worth noting for this clone: One junction end does not reproduce the germline sequence, and a read error may be involved. The rearrangement uses TRBV6-6 and TRBJ2-1, with D perhaps matching TRBD1 (5 bases). This CDR3 comprises 13 residues. Germline lookup yields CDR1 MNHNY and CDR2 SVGAGI (reference sequence). In nucleotides, the CDR3 is TGTGCCAGCAGATATCAGGGCTACAGTGAGCAGTTCTTC. Its protein is CASRYQGYSEQFF.

This chain connects TRBV5-1 to TRBJ2-1, with 11 bases matching TRBD2. Germline loops: CDR1 SGHRS, CDR2 YFSETQ. V lost 3 bases, J lost 5 bases, and 10 bases stayed unmatched. The CDR3 loop spans 17 amino acids. CDR3 bases: TGCGCCAGCAGCTCCCGGGTAGCGGGAGGGGTGGACAATGAGCAGTTCTTC. This sequence encodes CASSSRVAGGVDNEQFF.

This chain links TRBV15 with TRBJ2-6; D remains ambiguous. The CDR3 is 17 residues long. Trimming removed 0 bases from V and 0 bases from J, with 9 bases in between. CDR1 LNHNV and CDR2 YYDKDF come from the germline V gene (reference sequence). The CDR3 region has the DNA TGTGCCACCAGCAGAGAGAGCAGCCGCTCTGGGGCCAACGTCCTGACTTTC. It is translated as CATSRESSRSGANVLTF.

The chain is built from TRBV28 and TRBJ2-2, with 7 bases matching TRBD2. The J segment lost 1 base and the V segment lost 6 bases, leaving 8 bases of the junction unmatched. CDR1 is MDHEN, CDR2 SYDVKM, per germline. The CDR3 consists of 16 residues. CDR3 DNA: TGTGCCAGCAGCTCTCCCACTAGCGAGAACACCGGGGAGCTGTTTTTT. The encoded protein is CASSSPTSENTGELFF.

A word on this clone: Other DNA sequences in the same sample also yield this CDR3. The chain links TRBV19 to TRBJ2-7; TRBD2 matches at 11 bases. The V and J ends lost 4 bases and 2 bases, in that order; junction bases with no gene match: 4. The CDR3 has 15 amino acids. Germline CDR1 and CDR2: LNHDA and SQIVND (reference sequence). CDR3 loop: CASSTSSGGPYEQYF. CDR3 nucleotides: TGTGCCAGTAGTACCTCTAGCGGGGGGCCCTACGAGCAGTACTTC.

The chain has TRBV14 and TRBJ2-2, with a tentative D call TRBD2 (5 bases). Looked up from germline, CDR1 is SGHDN and CDR2 is FVKESK. V shed 1 base and J shed 5 bases, with 11 bases lying between them. There are 15 residues in the CDR3. CDR3 bases: TGTGCCAGCAGCCAAGCCCTCGGAGGAACCGGGGAGCTGTTTTTT. This encodes CASSQALGGTGELFF.